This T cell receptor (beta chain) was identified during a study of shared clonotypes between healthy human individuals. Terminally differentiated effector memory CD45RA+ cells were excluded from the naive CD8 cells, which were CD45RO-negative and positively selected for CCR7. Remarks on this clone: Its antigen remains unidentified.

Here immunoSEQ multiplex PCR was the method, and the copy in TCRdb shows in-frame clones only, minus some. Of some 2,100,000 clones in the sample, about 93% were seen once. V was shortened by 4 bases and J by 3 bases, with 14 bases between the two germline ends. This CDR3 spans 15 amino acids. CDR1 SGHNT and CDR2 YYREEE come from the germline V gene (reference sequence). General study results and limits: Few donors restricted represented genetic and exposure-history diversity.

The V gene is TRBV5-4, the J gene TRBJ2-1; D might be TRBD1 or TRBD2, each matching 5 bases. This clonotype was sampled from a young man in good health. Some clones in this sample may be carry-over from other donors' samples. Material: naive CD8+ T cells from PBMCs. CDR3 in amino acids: CASSGTDAVYNEQFF. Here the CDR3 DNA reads TGTGCCAGCAGCGGGACGGACGCAGTCTACAATGAGCAGTTCTTC. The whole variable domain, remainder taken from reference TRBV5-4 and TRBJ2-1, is ETGVTQSPTHLIKTRGQQVTLRCSSQSGHNTVSWYQQALGQGPQFIFQYYREEENGRGNFPPRFSGLQFPNYSSELNVNALELDDSALYLCASSGTDAVYNEQFFGPGTRLTVL.